This T cell receptor (beta chain) was identified during a study of blood T cell repertoires in COVID-19. The table came from immunoSEQ multiplex PCR; TCRdb's copy has only in-frame clones and leaves some out. The sample holds under 300,000 clones, about four fifths seen once. Germline loops: CDR1 SNHLY, CDR2 FYNNEI. CDR3 length: 15 amino acids. Trimming removed 6 bases from V and 3 bases from J, with 18 bases in between. The sample taken for sequencing was peripheral blood. The receptor was isolated from a woman aged 18-30 years with acute or convalescent COVID-19. The chain uses TRBV2 and TRBJ2-7; perhaps TRBD1 as D (6 bases). This chain's CDR3 is CASSQGTPGFYEQYF. CDR3 coding DNA: TGTGCCAGCAGCCAGGGGACCCCAGGATTCTACGAGCAGTACTTC.